The rows below give T cell receptor beta chains drawn from one sample of a study of breast tumors, draining lymph nodes, adjacent tissues. MiXCR, run by TCRdb on the multiplex PCR reads, gives a single entry per CDR3 protein. The top ten hold about 1.4% of the sample, which has under 250,000 distinct CDR3 sequences, roughly 32% seen once. Specimen: axillary lymph node tissue. These receptor sequences come from a female donor with breast cancer. Some clones in this sample may be carry-over from other donors' samples. CDR3s include the opening cysteine and the closing phenylalanine or tryptophan. The order of the fields is J gene, D gene, clone size, V gene, CDR3 DNA, CDR3 protein. D genes are given only for firm matches. Some rows mark clone size as missing; the rest say once, few, many or name a class of expanded clone.

j_call: TRBJ2-7; d_call: .; clone_size: many; v_call: TRBV28; cdr3_nt: TGTGCCAGCAGTTTCCGGGTCAGCTCCTACGAGCAGTACTTC; cdr3_aa: CASSFRVSSYEQYF
j_call: TRBJ2-1; d_call: .; clone_size: many; v_call: TRBV14; cdr3_nt: TGTGCCAGCAGCTTGCAGTTGGGCAATGAGCAGTTCTTC; cdr3_aa: CASSLQLGNEQFF
j_call: TRBJ2-1; d_call: .; clone_size: .; v_call: TRBV15; cdr3_nt: TGTGCCACCAGCAGCCAAGACTATCTCAATGAGCAGTTCTTC; cdr3_aa: CATSSQDYLNEQFF
j_call: TRBJ2-3; d_call: .; clone_size: .; v_call: TRBV5-6; cdr3_nt: TGTGCCAGCAGCTTGGCAGGGTCTCATTTT; cdr3_aa: CASSLAGSHF
j_call: TRBJ1-6; d_call: .; clone_size: .; v_call: TRBV25-1; cdr3_nt: TGTGCTAGAGATCTCCAGGGCGTTAATTCACCCCTCCACTTT; cdr3_aa: CARDLQGVNSPLHF
j_call: TRBJ2-5; d_call: TRBD1; clone_size: .; v_call: TRBV5-4; cdr3_nt: TGTGCCAGCAGCATGACAGGGTCAGAGACCCAGTACTTC; cdr3_aa: CASSMTGSETQYF
j_call: TRBJ1-2; d_call: .; clone_size: .; v_call: TRBV19; cdr3_nt: TGTGCCAGTAGTCCACAGGGATCAGCCGGCTACACCTTC; cdr3_aa: CASSPQGSAGYTF
j_call: TRBJ2-2; d_call: .; clone_size: .; v_call: TRBV5-1; cdr3_nt: TGCGCCAGCAGTCAGGAGCAGGCCGGGGAGCTGCTTTTT; cdr3_aa: CASSQEQAGELLF
j_call: TRBJ2-2; d_call: TRBD2; clone_size: once; v_call: TRBV19; cdr3_nt: TGTGCCAGTAGGCCGGGACTAGCGGGAGTTATCGACGCGAACACCGGGGAGCTGTTTTTT; cdr3_aa: CASRPGLAGVIDANTGELFF
j_call: TRBJ2-7; d_call: TRBD1; clone_size: many; v_call: TRBV19; cdr3_nt: TGTGCCAGTAGTCGACAGGGGGAGAGCTCCTACGAGCAGTACTTC; cdr3_aa: CASSRQGESSYEQYF
j_call: TRBJ1-6; d_call: .; clone_size: .; v_call: TRBV7-9; cdr3_nt: TGTGCCAGCAGCGTCGGACAGTTGGGGATCTCCTATAATTCACCCCTCCACTTT; cdr3_aa: CASSVGQLGISYNSPLHF
j_call: TRBJ2-7; d_call: .; clone_size: many; v_call: TRBV25-1; cdr3_nt: TGTGCCAGCAGTGTCGGGGATTACTACGAGCAGTACTTC; cdr3_aa: CASSVGDYYEQYF
j_call: TRBJ2-7; d_call: TRBD2; clone_size: many; v_call: TRBV30; cdr3_nt: TGTGCCTTTTCGACTAGCGGGGCCTACGAGCAGTACTTC; cdr3_aa: CAFSTSGAYEQYF
j_call: TRBJ2-1; d_call: TRBD2; clone_size: many; v_call: TRBV15; cdr3_nt: TGTGCCACCAGCAGAGTTCCGGGACTAGCGGGAGCAAATGAGCAGTTCTTC; cdr3_aa: CATSRVPGLAGANEQFF
j_call: TRBJ2-5; d_call: TRBD2; clone_size: once; v_call: TRBV2; cdr3_nt: TGTGCCAGCAGCGAAGAGGTAATACTAGCGGGATGGGACGACCGACCCGGGACCCAGTACTTC; cdr3_aa: CASSEEVILAGWDDRPGTQYF
j_call: TRBJ2-1; d_call: TRBD2; clone_size: many; v_call: TRBV28; cdr3_nt: TGTGCCAGCAGGACACTAGCGGGAAGGTACAATGAGCAGTTCTTC; cdr3_aa: CASRTLAGRYNEQFF
j_call: TRBJ2-1; d_call: TRBD1; clone_size: many; v_call: TRBV5-1; cdr3_nt: TGCGCCAGCAGCACGGGACAGGGCTCCTACAATGAGCAGTTCTTC; cdr3_aa: CASSTGQGSYNEQFF
j_call: TRBJ1-6; d_call: TRBD1; clone_size: .; v_call: TRBV2; cdr3_nt: TGTGCCAGCATCCGGGACAGGGGAAATTCACCCCTCCACTTT; cdr3_aa: CASIRDRGNSPLHF
j_call: TRBJ2-4; d_call: .; clone_size: .; v_call: TRBV5-1; cdr3_nt: TGCGCCAGCAGCTTAGGAAGGGGCGACATTCAGTACTTC; cdr3_aa: CASSLGRGDIQYF
j_call: TRBJ1-5; d_call: .; clone_size: many; v_call: TRBV20-1; cdr3_nt: TGCAGTGTTTCAGGGTCGGATCAGCCCCAGCATTTT; cdr3_aa: CSVSGSDQPQHF
j_call: TRBJ2-5; d_call: TRBD1; clone_size: .; v_call: TRBV2; cdr3_nt: TGTGCCAGCAGGCTAGGGGGCCGTGACCAAGAGACCCAGTACTTC; cdr3_aa: CASRLGGRDQETQYF
j_call: TRBJ1-2; d_call: .; clone_size: many; v_call: TRBV29-1; cdr3_nt: TGCTCTTTGAGCGGGGGGCGATCCGGCTACACCTTC; cdr3_aa: CSLSGGRSGYTF
j_call: TRBJ2-1; d_call: .; clone_size: once; v_call: TRBV6-4; cdr3_nt: TGTGCCAGCAGTCTAACGGGGGGCACCTACAATGAGCGGTTCTTC; cdr3_aa: CASSLTGGTYNERFF
j_call: TRBJ1-1; d_call: .; clone_size: .; v_call: TRBV20-1; cdr3_nt: TGCAGTGCCCACGATGGGAGGTATGGCACTGAAGCTTTCTTT; cdr3_aa: CSAHDGRYGTEAFF
j_call: TRBJ2-5; d_call: .; clone_size: .; v_call: TRBV6-6; cdr3_nt: TGTGCCAGCAGTTACAGGGGGACCCAGTACTTC; cdr3_aa: CASSYRGTQYF
j_call: TRBJ1-2; d_call: .; clone_size: many; v_call: TRBV6-6; cdr3_nt: TGTGCCAGCAACCCATCCCAGAGGGTCTATGGCTACACCTTC; cdr3_aa: CASNPSQRVYGYTF
j_call: TRBJ2-3; d_call: .; clone_size: few; v_call: TRBV6-2/TRBV6-3; cdr3_nt: TGTGCCAGCAGTTACGGGGTCAGCACAGATACGCAGTATTTT; cdr3_aa: CASSYGVSTDTQYF
j_call: TRBJ1-2; d_call: .; clone_size: .; v_call: TRBV19; cdr3_nt: TGTGCCAGTAGTCGTAACCTACAGGGATCGGATGGCTACACCTTC; cdr3_aa: CASSRNLQGSDGYTF
j_call: TRBJ1-5; d_call: .; clone_size: many; v_call: TRBV19; cdr3_nt: TGTGCCAGTAGTGCGTCGGACGGGGGACAGCCCCAGCATTTT; cdr3_aa: CASSASDGGQPQHF
j_call: TRBJ2-1; d_call: .; clone_size: .; v_call: TRBV7-6; cdr3_nt: TGTGCCAGCAGCTTAAACGTACGGAGACCTCACAATAAGCAGTCCTTC; cdr3_aa: CASSLNVRRPHNKQSF
j_call: TRBJ2-1; d_call: TRBD2; clone_size: many; v_call: TRBV5-1; cdr3_nt: TGCGCCAGCAGCTTGGTACCGCCTAGCGGGATGTACAATGAGCAGTTCTTC; cdr3_aa: CASSLVPPSGMYNEQFF
j_call: TRBJ1-3; d_call: .; clone_size: many; v_call: TRBV5-5; cdr3_nt: TGTGCCAGCAGCTCTCCTTCTGGAAACACCATATATTTT; cdr3_aa: CASSSPSGNTIYF
j_call: TRBJ1-5; d_call: .; clone_size: many; v_call: TRBV6-1; cdr3_nt: TGTGCCAGCACCCTGGGATTTCAGCCCCAGCATTTT; cdr3_aa: CASTLGFQPQHF
j_call: TRBJ2-1; d_call: TRBD2; clone_size: many; v_call: TRBV4-1; cdr3_nt: TGCGCCAGCAGCCAAGGGAGCGGGACCCCCTACAATGAGCAGTTCTTC; cdr3_aa: CASSQGSGTPYNEQFF
j_call: TRBJ2-7; d_call: TRBD2; clone_size: .; v_call: TRBV2; cdr3_nt: TGTGCCTCGGGGGGGGGAGGGCCGGCCGGGGAGCAGTACTTC; cdr3_aa: CASGGGGPAGEQYF
j_call: TRBJ2-1; d_call: TRBD2; clone_size: many; v_call: TRBV9; cdr3_nt: TGTGCCAGCGAGATTAGCGGGAGGCACATAATAGAGCAGTTCTTC; cdr3_aa: CASEISGRHIIEQFF
j_call: TRBJ2-7; d_call: TRBD2; clone_size: many; v_call: TRBV20-1; cdr3_nt: TGCAGTGCTAGAGATACGGCAGCGGGAATCTACGAGCAGTACTTC; cdr3_aa: CSARDTAAGIYEQYF
j_call: TRBJ1-4; d_call: .; clone_size: .; v_call: TRBV2; cdr3_nt: TGTGCCATAAGCAACGAGGGATTAACTTATGAAAAACTGTTTTTT; cdr3_aa: CAISNEGLTYEKLFF
j_call: TRBJ2-5; d_call: .; clone_size: many; v_call: TRBV19; cdr3_nt: TGTGCCAGTAGTATTAAGAGGCCTCCTGGGGGAGAGACCCAGTACTTC; cdr3_aa: CASSIKRPPGGETQYF
j_call: TRBJ2-1; d_call: .; clone_size: many; v_call: TRBV9; cdr3_nt: TGTGCCAGCAGCGGAGAGTACAATGAGCAGTTCTTC; cdr3_aa: CASSGEYNEQFF
j_call: TRBJ2-2; d_call: TRBD2; clone_size: few; v_call: TRBV11-2; cdr3_nt: TGTGCCAGCAGCTTAAAACTAGCGACCGGCGGGGAGCTGTTTTTT; cdr3_aa: CASSLKLATGGELFF
j_call: TRBJ2-5; d_call: TRBD1; clone_size: .; v_call: TRBV24-1; cdr3_nt: TGTGCCACCAGTGGCCCTGGACAGGCAGGGGAGACCCAGTACTTC; cdr3_aa: CATSGPGQAGETQYF
j_call: TRBJ2-3; d_call: TRBD1; clone_size: many; v_call: TRBV7-2; cdr3_nt: TGTGCCAGCACCCCCTACAGGGGTGGCGCAGATACGCAGTATTTT; cdr3_aa: CASTPYRGGADTQYF